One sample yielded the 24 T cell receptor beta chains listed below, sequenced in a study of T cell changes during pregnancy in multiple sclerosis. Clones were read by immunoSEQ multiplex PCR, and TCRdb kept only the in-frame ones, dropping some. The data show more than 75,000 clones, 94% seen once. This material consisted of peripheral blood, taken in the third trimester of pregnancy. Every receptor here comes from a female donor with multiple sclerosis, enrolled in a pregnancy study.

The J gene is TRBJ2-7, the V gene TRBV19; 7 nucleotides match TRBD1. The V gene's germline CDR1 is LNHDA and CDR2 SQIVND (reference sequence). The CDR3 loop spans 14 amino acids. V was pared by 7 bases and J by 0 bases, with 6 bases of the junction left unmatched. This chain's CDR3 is CASTKTGSSYEQYF. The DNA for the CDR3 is TGTGCCAGTACTAAGACAGGGAGCTCCTACGAGCAGTACTTC. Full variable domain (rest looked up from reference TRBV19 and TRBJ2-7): DGGITQSPKYLFRKEGQNVTLSCEQNLNHDAMYWYRQDPGQGLRLIYYSQIVNDFQKGDIAEGYSVSREKKESFPLTVTSAQKNPTAFYLCASTKTGSSYEQYFGPGTRLTVT.

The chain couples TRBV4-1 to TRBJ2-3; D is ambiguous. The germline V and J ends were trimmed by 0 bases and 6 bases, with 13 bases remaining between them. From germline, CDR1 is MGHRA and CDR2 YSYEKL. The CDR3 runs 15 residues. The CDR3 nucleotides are TGCGCCAGCAGCCAAGATCCTGCAGGTGGGGATACGCAGTATTTT. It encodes CASSQDPAGGDTQYF.

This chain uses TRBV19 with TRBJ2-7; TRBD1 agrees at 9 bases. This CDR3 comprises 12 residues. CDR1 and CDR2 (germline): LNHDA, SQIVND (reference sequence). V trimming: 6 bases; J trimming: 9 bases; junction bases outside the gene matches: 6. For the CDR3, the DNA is TGTGCCAGTAGGGACAGGGGCACTGGGCAGTACTTC. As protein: CASRDRGTGQYF.

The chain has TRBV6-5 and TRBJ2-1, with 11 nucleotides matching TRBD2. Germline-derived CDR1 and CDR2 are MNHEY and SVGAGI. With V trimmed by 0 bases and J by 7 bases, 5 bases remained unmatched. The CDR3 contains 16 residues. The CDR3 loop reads CASSYSVAGGRNEQFF. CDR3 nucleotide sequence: TGTGCCAGCAGTTACTCAGTAGCGGGGGGGCGGAATGAGCAGTTCTTC.

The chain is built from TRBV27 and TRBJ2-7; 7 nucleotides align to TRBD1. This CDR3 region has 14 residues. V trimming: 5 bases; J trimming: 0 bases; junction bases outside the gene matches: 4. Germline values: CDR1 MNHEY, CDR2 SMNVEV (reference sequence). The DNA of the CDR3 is TGTGCCAGCAGTCACAGGGGCCCCTCCTACGAGCAGTACTTC. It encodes CASSHRGPSYEQYF.

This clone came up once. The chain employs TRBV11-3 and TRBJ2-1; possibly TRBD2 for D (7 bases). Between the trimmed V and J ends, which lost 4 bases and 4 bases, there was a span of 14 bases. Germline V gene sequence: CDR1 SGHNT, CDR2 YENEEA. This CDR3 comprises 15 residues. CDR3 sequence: CASSSVRGAYNEQFF. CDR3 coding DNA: TGTGCCAGCAGCTCCGTCCGGGGGGCATACAATGAGCAGTTCTTC.

CDR3 nucleotides: TGTGCCAGCAGTTTAGTAGGGACAGGGGGAAACGAGCAGTACTTC. Its translation: CASSLVGTGGNEQYF. J is TRBJ2-7 and V is TRBV27; TRBD1 agrees at 11 bases. Germline values: CDR1 MNHEY, CDR2 SMNVEV (reference sequence). This CDR3 is built from 15 residues. The trim removed 2 bases at V and 5 bases at J, leaving 5 bases unmatched.

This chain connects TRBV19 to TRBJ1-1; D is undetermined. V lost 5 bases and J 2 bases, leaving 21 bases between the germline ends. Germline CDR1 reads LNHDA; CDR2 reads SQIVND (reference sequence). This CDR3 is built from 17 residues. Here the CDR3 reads CASSVRLDYLPNTEAFF. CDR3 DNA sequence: TGTGCCAGTAGTGTCAGGCTTGACTATCTCCCAAACACTGAAGCTTTCTTT.

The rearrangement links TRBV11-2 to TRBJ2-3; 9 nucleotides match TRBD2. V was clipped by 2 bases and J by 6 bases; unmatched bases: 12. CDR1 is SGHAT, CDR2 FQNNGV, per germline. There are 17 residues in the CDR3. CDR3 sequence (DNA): TGTGCCAGCAGCTTAACTCGGCGGGGGGGTATGTGGGATACGCAGTATTTT. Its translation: CASSLTRRGGMWDTQYF. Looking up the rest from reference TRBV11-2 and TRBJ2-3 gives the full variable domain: EAGVAQSPRYKIIEKRQSVAFWCNPISGHATLYWYQQILGQGPKLLIQFQNNGVVDDSQLPKDRFSAERLKGVDSTLKIQPAKLEDSAVYLCASSLTRRGGMWDTQYFGPGTRLTVL.

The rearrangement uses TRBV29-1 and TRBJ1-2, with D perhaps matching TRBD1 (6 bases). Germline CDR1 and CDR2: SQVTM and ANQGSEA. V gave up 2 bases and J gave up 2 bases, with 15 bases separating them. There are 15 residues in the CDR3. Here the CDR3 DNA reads TGCAGCGTTGAATTCTCTACACAGGGAAACTATGGCTACACCTTC. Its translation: CSVEFSTQGNYGYTF.

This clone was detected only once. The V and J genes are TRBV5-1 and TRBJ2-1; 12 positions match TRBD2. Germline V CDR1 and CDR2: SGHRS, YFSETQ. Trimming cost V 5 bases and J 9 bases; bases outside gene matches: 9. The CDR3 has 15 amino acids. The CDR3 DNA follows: TGCGCCAGCAGTTTCCTAGCGGGGGGGCCGGTTGAGCAGTTCTTC. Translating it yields CASSFLAGGPVEQFF. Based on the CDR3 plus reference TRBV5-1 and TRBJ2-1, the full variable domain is KAGVTQTPRYLIKTRGQQVTLSCSPISGHRSVSWYQQTPGQGLQFLFEYFSETQRNKGNFPGRFSGRQFSNSRSEMNVSTLELGDSALYLCASSFLAGGPVEQFFGPGTRLTVL.

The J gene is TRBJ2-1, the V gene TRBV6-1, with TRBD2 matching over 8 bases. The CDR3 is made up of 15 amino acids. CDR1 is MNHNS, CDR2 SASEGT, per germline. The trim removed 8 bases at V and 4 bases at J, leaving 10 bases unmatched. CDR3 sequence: CASLPGLGGYNEQFF. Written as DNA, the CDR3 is TGTGCCAGCCTACCGGGACTAGGTGGTTACAATGAGCAGTTCTTC.

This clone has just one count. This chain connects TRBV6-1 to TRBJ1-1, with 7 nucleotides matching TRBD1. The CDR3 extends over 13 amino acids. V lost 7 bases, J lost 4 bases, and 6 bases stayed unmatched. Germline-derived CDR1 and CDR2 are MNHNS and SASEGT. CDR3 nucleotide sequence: TGTGCCAGCACTCGGACAGGCTCCACTGAAGCTTTCTTT. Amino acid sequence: CASTRTGSTEAFF.

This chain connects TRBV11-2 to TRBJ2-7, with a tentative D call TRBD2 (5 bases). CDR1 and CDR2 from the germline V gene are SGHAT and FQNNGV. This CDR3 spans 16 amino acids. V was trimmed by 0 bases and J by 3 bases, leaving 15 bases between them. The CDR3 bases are TGTGCCAGCAGCTTAGATCGGGGATCTGGCTACTACGAGCAGTACTTC. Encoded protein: CASSLDRGSGYYEQYF.

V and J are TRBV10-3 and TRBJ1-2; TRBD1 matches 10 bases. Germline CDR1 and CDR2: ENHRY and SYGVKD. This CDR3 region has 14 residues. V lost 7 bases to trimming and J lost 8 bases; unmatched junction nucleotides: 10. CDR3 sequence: CAITDRGLGRGYTF. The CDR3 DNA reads TGTGCCATCACCGACAGGGGGCTGGGTCGGGGCTACACCTTC.

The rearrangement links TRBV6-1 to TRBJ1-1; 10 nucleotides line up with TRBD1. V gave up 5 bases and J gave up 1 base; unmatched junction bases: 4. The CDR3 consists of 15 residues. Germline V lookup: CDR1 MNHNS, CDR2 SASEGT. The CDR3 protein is CASSRQGARNTEAFF. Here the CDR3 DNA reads TGTGCCAGCAGTAGACAGGGGGCCCGGAACACTGAAGCTTTCTTT.

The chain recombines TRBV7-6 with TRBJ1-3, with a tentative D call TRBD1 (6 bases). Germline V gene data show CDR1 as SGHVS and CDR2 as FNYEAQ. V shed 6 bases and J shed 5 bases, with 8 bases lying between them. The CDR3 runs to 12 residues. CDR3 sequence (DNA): TGTGCCAGCAGGGACAGACGAAACACCATATATTTT. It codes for CASRDRRNTIYF.

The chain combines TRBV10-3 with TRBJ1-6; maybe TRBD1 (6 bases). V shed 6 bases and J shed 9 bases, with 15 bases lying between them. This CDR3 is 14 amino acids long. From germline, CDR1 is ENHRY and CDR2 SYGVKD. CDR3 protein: CAIRTGDILSPLHF. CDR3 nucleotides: TGTGCCATCAGGACAGGTGATATTCTTTCACCCCTCCACTTT.

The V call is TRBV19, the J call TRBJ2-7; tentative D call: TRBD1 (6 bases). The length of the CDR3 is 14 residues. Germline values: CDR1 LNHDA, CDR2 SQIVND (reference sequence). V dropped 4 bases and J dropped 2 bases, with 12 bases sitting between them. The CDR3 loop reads CASSRPGATYEQYF. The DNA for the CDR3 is TGTGCCAGTAGTAGGCCAGGGGCGACCTACGAGCAGTACTTC.

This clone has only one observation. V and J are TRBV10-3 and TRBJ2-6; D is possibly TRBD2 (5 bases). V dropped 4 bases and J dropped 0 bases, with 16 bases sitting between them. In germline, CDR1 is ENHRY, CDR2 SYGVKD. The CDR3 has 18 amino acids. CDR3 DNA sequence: TGTGCCATCAGTGGAGCGGAAGCCCGAACCTCTGGGGCCAACGTCCTGACTTTC. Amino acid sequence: CAISGAEARTSGANVLTF.

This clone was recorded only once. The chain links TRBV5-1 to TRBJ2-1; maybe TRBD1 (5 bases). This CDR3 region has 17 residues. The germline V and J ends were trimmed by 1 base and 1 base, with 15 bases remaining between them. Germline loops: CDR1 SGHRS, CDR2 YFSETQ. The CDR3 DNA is TGCGCCAGCAGCTTGCTTCTGGGGCTCGGGTCCTACAATGAGCAGTTCTTC. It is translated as CASSLLLGLGSYNEQFF.

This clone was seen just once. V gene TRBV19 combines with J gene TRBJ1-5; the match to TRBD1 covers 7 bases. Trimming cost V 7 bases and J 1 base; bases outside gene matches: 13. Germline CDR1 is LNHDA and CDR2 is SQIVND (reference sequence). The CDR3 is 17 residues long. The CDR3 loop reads CASNSQGGGGSNQPQHF. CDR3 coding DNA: TGTGCCAGTAACTCCCAGGGGGGTGGAGGAAGCAATCAGCCCCAGCATTTT.

CDR3 sequence (DNA): TGTGCCAGCAGCGTAGCTACCCGGGCGGGTGAGCAGTTCTTC. As protein: CASSVATRAGEQFF. The chain uses TRBV9 and TRBJ2-1; the D gene is possibly TRBD2 (5 bases). V dropped 0 bases and J dropped 9 bases, with 13 bases sitting between them. Germline V gene data show CDR1 as SGDLS and CDR2 as YYNGEE. The CDR3 runs 14 residues.

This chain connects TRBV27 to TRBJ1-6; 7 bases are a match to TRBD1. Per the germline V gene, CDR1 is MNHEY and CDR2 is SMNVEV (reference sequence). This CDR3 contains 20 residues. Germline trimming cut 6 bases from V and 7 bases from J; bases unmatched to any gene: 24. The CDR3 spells CASSQRLPPSRQGLNSPLHF. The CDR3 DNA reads TGTGCCAGCAGCCAACGCCTCCCCCCGTCCCGACAGGGCTTGAATTCACCCCTCCACTTT.